This TCR beta chain was recorded in a study of naive and memory T cell subsets (dated by TCRdb to the late 2010s). Broadly, across the study: An open-source, UMI-based TCR alpha and beta sequencing pipeline was applied to sorted naive and memory peripheral blood T cell subsets. The functional CMV T cell responses agreed completely with IgG serology results. RNA was DNase-treated and reverse transcribed with TCR constant-region primers, mostly using SuperScript III. Paper-wide results and their limitations: Single alpha or beta chain sequences, rather than paired alpha/beta receptors, were used to define clonotypes. Following error correction, more than 85% of naive TCR sequences occurred only once, which made naive abundance distributions much steeper than those of memory subsets. RNA-based TCR counts may be affected by expression changes linked to T cell activation and differentiation. A few larger clonotypes were present in naive repertoires, particularly the CD8 repertoires, and these clonotypes were possibly memory cells re-expressing CD45RA. In both CD4 and CD8 cells, the Gini index increased while Shannon and inverse Simpson diversity decreased from naive through CM, EM and EMRA. The repertoire findings for the naive and memory subsets could not be validated, as no ground truth was available. The abundance of TCRs followed a power law with an exponent that differed between naive and memory subsets yet stayed consistent across the three individuals.

To note about this clonotype: The specificity of this receptor is unknown. Per-base qualities were not stored, and no clone one base away is much larger.

The library was built by means of UMI-ligation and nested PCR. The beta constant-region primer consisted of an equimolar mixture of two oligonucleotides that together covered TRBC1 and TRBC2. A single-stranded oligonucleotide containing the SP2 primer and a 12-nucleotide UMI was joined to the 3' end of the cDNA by T4 RNA ligase 1. The ligated cDNA went through four rounds of PCR with nested alpha and beta constant-region primers together with the SP2 primer. Incubation of the ligation reaction lasted roughly 20-25 hours at 16 degrees C. To avoid over-amplification, PCR2 was usually performed as a SYBR Green qPCR and halted once a predetermined threshold was reached. Apart from the first purification, every purification step used Agencourt AMPure XP magnetic beads. Library quantification was done by Qubit, followed by a TapeStation check on which the main peak was expected at around 650 bp. Sequencing of the pooled libraries was done on an Illumina MiSeq using v2 2x251 paired-end kits, which typically yielded 1-2 million reads per sample. Each sample's library went into the pool at 4 nM, and about 4.5-8% PhiX was added to help with cluster recognition. For the original study's pipeline: Decombinator assigned V and J genes to Demultiplexor-processed FASTQ reads by tag matching, allowing a single base-pair mismatch. Collapsinator relied on UMIs to fix sequencing errors as well as frequency errors caused by PCR heterogeneity. CDR3Translator translated TCRs and extracted CDR3s from the conserved cysteine to the FGXG phenylalanine, flagging non-productive sequences. Gini, Shannon entropy and inverse Simpson indices were calculated on repertoires that had been subsampled to equal numbers of UMI-defined TCRs. Power-law fits to clonotype abundance distributions were performed by maximum likelihood within the linear range. When run on a single naive CD8 sample, MIGEC and the pipeline yielded similar UMI counts, similar unique TCR numbers and similar clonal distributions. In one analysis, naive TCRs that were also found in any memory subset of the same donor were excluded from the naive repertoire. Repertoires were searched for around 7,300 CMV-associated CDR3 sequences compiled from VDJdb and a published dataset. Through fastp at Q25 and MiXCR, TCRdb rebuilt clones from the public reads, retaining in-frame beta chains. Merged by CDR3 protein, the rows form single entries marked with the most common genes and DNA. TCRdb, not the original authors, processed these V and J calls. In all, the sample holds some 150,000 distinct CDR3 sequences, and around 15% of those were seen once. Roughly 0.13% of the sample lies in the top ten.

Germline trimming: 5 bases from V, 10 bases from J; junction bases outside gene matches: 5. The CDR3, cysteine through phenylalanine, is 13 amino acids long. Only the CDR3 part of the read is kept: 39 bases, read in frame from the first base. CDR1 MNHEY and CDR2 SVGAGI were looked up in the germline V gene. From the second PCR step onward, the TCR alpha chain libraries and the TCR beta chain libraries were amplified separately. The CMV status of each donor was determined by measuring IFNgamma production from CD4+ T cells after fresh PBMCs had been stimulated overnight with CMV viral lysate. Miltenyi beads were used first to positively select CD4 T cells, and CD8 T cells were then positively selected from the CD4-negative fraction. Cells were stained for CD3, CD4, CD8, CD45RA, CD27 and a live/dead dye and were sorted on a BD Aria II into four subsets based on CD45RA and CD27. Blood was obtained from three healthy volunteers, and the blood from each volunteer was fractionated into CD4 and CD8 T cells and subsequently into four differentiation subsets. Roughly 130 ml of peripheral blood was collected from each donor, and PBMC were isolated by Ficoll-Paque PLUS density-gradient centrifugation. Sorted cells were lysed in RLT buffer, and RNA was extracted with a Qiagen RNeasy kit and stored at -80°C.

The sequenced sample consisted of naive CD4+ T cells from blood. The cell subset or site label here, explained by the study, means: naive T cells, CD45RA high CD27+. The rearrangement joined TRBV6-5 to TRBJ2-1; 10 nucleotides in the junction match TRBD2. This clonotype was sampled from a human donor in good health. The CDR3 protein is CASSRRAGGEQFF. The nucleotide sequence reads TGTGCCAGCAGTAGAAGAGCGGGAGGGGAGCAGTTCTTC.